The present T cell receptor beta chain was sequenced within a study of CXCR3-negative and CXCR3-positive naive CD8 T cells. Via 5' RACE with UMI labels, TRB cDNA libraries were prepared. One entry per CDR3 protein, without DNA, is what TCRdb gives after re-calling the 5' RACE reads. In total, the table holds approximately 100,000 distinct CDR3 sequences. The CDR3 is made up of 17 amino acids. Per the germline V gene, CDR1 is SGHRS and CDR2 is YFSETQ. As concerns this clonotype: Its antigen is not known.

Study-wide results and limits: TRB CDR3s of CXCR3-positive naive cells were more hydrophobic than those of CXCR3-negative naive cells. Across naive subsets, surface CD5 expression was comparable, and TCR strength was inferred from properties of the TRB CDR3.

The receptor's source is a human donor in good health. Some clones in this sample may be carry-over from other donors' samples. The sequenced sample consisted of naive CXCR3+ CD8+ T cells from blood. Described subset: CD45RO-CCR7+CD27+CD95- naive CD8+ T cells expressing CXCR3 (TNR3+). The chain joins TRBV5-1 to TRBJ2-3; with no DNA, the TCRdb D assignment of TRBD1 cannot be verified. The CDR3 protein is CASSDLQGKGATDTQYF.